The clone carrying this T cell receptor (beta chain) is classed as medium-sized by frequency. This specimen comes from a study of CXCR3-negative and CXCR3-positive naive CD8 T cells. Study overall: Per-library TRB read counts averaged about 1.5 +/- 0.3 million, adding up to 130 million to 150 million in total.

CDR1 MNHEY and CDR2 SMNVEV come from the germline V gene (reference sequence). The CDR3 covers 12 residues. Naive CD8+ T cells were CD45RO-CCR7+CD27+CD95-. The method, 5' RACE with UMI labels, was used to prepare the TRB cDNA libraries. TCRdb re-called the 5' RACE reads and catalogs CDR3 proteins one per entry, DNA excluded. The table for this sample gives about 9,600 distinct CDR3 sequences. The source material was naive CXCR3- CD8+ T cells from blood. Indicated subset: CD45RO-CCR7+CD27+CD95- naive CD8+ T cells lacking CXCR3 (TNR3-). The J gene is TRBJ2-2, the V gene TRBV27. This clonotype originated in a human donor in good health. Some clones in this sample may be carry-over from other donors' samples. This CDR3 is CASSFLVGELFF.